Listed below are T cell receptor beta chains from one sample, sequenced in a study of cytotoxic CD8 clonotypes in ibrutinib-treated CLL. The table came from immunoSEQ multiplex PCR; TCRdb's copy has only in-frame clones and leaves some out. The sample has approximately 23,000 clones; around 80% are singletons. This sample comprised PBMCs, obtained before ibrutinib treatment. Receptor source: a human donor with chronic lymphocytic leukemia. Both conserved end residues are part of each CDR3. Fields, in order: V gene, J gene, clone size, D gene, CDR3 protein, CDR3 DNA. A D gene is named only where the DNA matches it firmly. Clone size appears in some rows only: once, few, many, or a class for an expanded clone.

>TRBV27|TRBJ2-7|.|.
CASSLSYRVYSYEQYF
TGTGCCAGCAGTTTATCGTACAGGGTTTACTCCTACGAGCAGTACTTC
>TRBV5-1|TRBJ2-7|.|.
CASSSTTGIYEQYF
TGCGCCAGCAGCTCGACCACAGGGATCTACGAGCAGTACTTC
>TRBV7-9|TRBJ2-1|.|.
CASSLESYYEQFF
TGTGCCAGCAGCTTAGAGTCCTACTATGAGCAGTTCTTC
>TRBV7-3|TRBJ1-1|.|.
CASSSGRGSTEAFF
TGTGCCAGCAGCTCCGGACGGGGGAGCACTGAAGCTTTCTTT
>TRBV7-3|TRBJ2-1|.|TRBD2
CASSHQRGEQFF
TGTGCCAGCAGCCATCAGCGGGGAGAGCAGTTCTTC
>TRBV21-1|TRBJ2-5|.|.
CASIFGRGAETQYF
.
>TRBV2|TRBJ1-5|few|.
CASRQDISNQPQHF
TGTGCCAGCAGGCAGGACATTAGCAATCAGCCCCAGCATTTT
>TRBV5-5|TRBJ2-5|.|.
CASSVSVAETQYF
TGTGCCAGCAGCGTGTCCGTCGCGGAGACCCAGTACTTC
>TRBV6-5|TRBJ1-1|.|.
CASSYRQGYEAFF
TGTGCCAGCAGTTACCGGCAGGGCTATGAAGCTTTCTTT
>TRBV9|TRBJ2-5|.|TRBD2
CASSGSGGAMETQYF
TGTGCCAGCAGCGGTAGCGGGGGGGCCATGGAGACCCAGTACTTC
>TRBV7-9|TRBJ2-7|.|TRBD1
CASSPGDRAYEQYF
TGTGCCAGCAGCCCTGGGGACAGGGCTTACGAGCAGTACTTC
>TRBV11-2|TRBJ2-1|.|.
CASSQGLNNEQFF
TGTGCCAGCAGTCAGGGACTGAACAATGAGCAGTTCTTC
>TRBV6-1|TRBJ2-2|.|.
CATAGNTGELFF
TGTGCCACCGCTGGGAACACCGGGGAGCTGTTTTTT
>TRBV19|TRBJ1-2|.|.
CASSIGPSGQGGYTF
TGTGCCAGTAGTATTGGGCCCTCCGGGCAAGGCGGCTACACCTTC
>TRBV27|TRBJ2-3|.|.
CASSPLLGKASPTHTDTQYF
TGTGCCAGCAGTCCGCTTCTGGGCAAAGCATCGCCCACACACACAGATACGCAGTATTTT
>TRBV5-5|TRBJ2-7|once|.
CASSLAVAGSFYEQYF
TGTGCCAGCAGTCTGGCGGTGGCAGGGAGTTTCTACGAGCAGTACTTC
>TRBV10-2|TRBJ1-1|.|TRBD1
CASSARTGNTEAFF
TGCGCCAGCAGTGCCAGGACAGGGAACACTGAAGCTTTCTTT
>TRBV28|TRBJ1-5|.|TRBD1
CASSPGTGNNQPQHF
TGTGCCAGCAGTCCCGGGACAGGGAACAATCAGCCCCAGCATTTT